This T cell receptor (beta chain) was obtained from a study of blood T cell repertoires in COVID-19. Study as a whole: Samples representing acute and convalescent COVID-19 were sourced from the United States, Italy and Spain. Sources were T cells, B-cell-depleted T cells, or PBMCs; the material itself was cDNA or gDNA.

Original handling: Quantification of nucleated cells was approximated via reference gene primer amplification. Using immunoSEQ multiplex PCR, the repertoire was profiled, and TCRdb retains in-frame clones only, with some absent. The V and J calls and clone size are taken from that table; D and trimming were inferred from the DNA. Of around 100,000 clones detected, more than 80% appear once; the ten largest clones hold around 8%. V shed 3 bases and J shed 0 bases, with 19 bases lying between them. The length of the CDR3 is 17 residues. CDR1 is SGHKS, CDR2 YYEKEE, per germline (reference sequence). The receptor was derived from a woman between 40 and 50 years old with acute or convalescent COVID-19. The sequencing input was peripheral blood. The chain links TRBV5-5 to TRBJ2-7; D is perhaps TRBD1 (6 bases). In DNA, the CDR3 is TGTGCCAGCAGCTACCCAAGGAAACAGGGTAGCTCCTACGAGCAGTACTTC. It specifies CASSYPRKQGSSYEQYF.